This T cell receptor beta chain was obtained from a study of OX40 agonist ivuxolimab in advanced cancers. Study context: Ivuxolimab, which patients received intravenously every 2 weeks, was dosed at 0.01 to 10 mg/kg. Those treated in dose escalation had hepatocellular carcinoma, melanoma, renal cell cancer or head and neck cancer.

General study findings and limits: Compared with CD4+, CD8+ T cells on average had more expanded clones. Individuals who were partial responders at 0.1-3.0 mg/kg had clonal expansion that ranked among the lowest.

Repertoires were generated with immunoSEQ multiplex PCR, while TCRdb's copy carries only in-frame clones and drops some. Of around 100,000 clones in the sample, 85% to 90% are singletons; the top ten hold roughly 5%. The CDR3 covers 16 residues. CDR1 MNHEY and CDR2 SMNVEV come from the germline V gene (reference sequence). V was trimmed by 6 bases and J by 0 bases, leaving 18 bases between them. A remark on this clone: The target antigen is unknown.

The receptor's source is an adult with an advanced solid tumor such as melanoma, head and neck, liver or kidney cancer. Sample: CD4+ or CD8+ T cells sorted from blood, taken in a trial of the OX40 agonist ivuxolimab. The gene calls are TRBV27 and TRBJ2-7; D may match TRBD1 or TRBD2 (7 bases each). Here the CDR3 DNA reads TGTGCCAGCAGCTCTAACAGGGGAGGGGACTCCTACGAGCAGTACTTC. It codes for CASSSNRGGDSYEQYF.